The 30 T cell receptor beta chains in this list originate from one sample, sequenced in a study of regulatory T cells in long-lasting Graves disease. Described time point: newly diagnosed GD, antithyroid drugs for less than 3 months. The TCR library used RNA extracted from PBMCs. In building TCR beta libraries, iRepertoire HTBI primers were used together with Arm-PCR of CDR3 regions. TCRdb re-called the multiplex PCR reads through MiXCR, storing one row per CDR3 protein. The sample lists roughly 520,000 distinct CDR3 sequences; about 12% were seen once. A further study also used this sample, focusing on T cells in Graves' hyperthyroidism and ophthalmopathy.

This specimen consisted of peripheral blood mononuclear cells (PBMCs), obtained at new diagnosis, from a patient treated with antithyroid drugs. The source is a young woman with Graves disease.

Comments on this clonotype: A much more abundant neighbour one base away suggests this may be a read error. The chain carries TRBV7-9 and TRBJ2-1; TRBD2 matches 7 bases. The CDR3 is 11 amino acids. Germline V CDR1 and CDR2: SEHNR, FQNEAQ (reference sequence). In nucleotides, the CDR3 is TGTGCCGGTTCCTCGGCGGGAGAGCGGTTCTTC. This translates into CAGSSAGERFF.

This clonotype was recorded many times. The V call is TRBV7-9, the J call TRBJ2-1; no clear D. This CDR3 is built from 14 residues. The germline gives CDR1 SEHNR, CDR2 FQNEAQ (reference sequence). V lost 0 bases and J lost 6, with 9 bases in between. In DNA form, the CDR3 reads TGTGCCAGCAGCTTAGCGGCCACCGTCAATGAGCAGTTCTTC. Amino acid sequence: CASSLAATVNEQFF. Drawing the rest from reference TRBV7-9 and TRBJ2-1, the complete variable domain is DTGVSQNPRHKITKRGQNVTFRCDPISEHNRLYWYRQTLGQGPEFLTYFQNEAQLEKSRLLSDRFSAERPKGSFSTLEIQRTEQGDSAMYLCASSLAATVNEQFFGPGTRLTVL.

A note on this clonotype: A read error is likely here: a far larger clone is one base away. This chain links TRBV20-1 with TRBJ2-4; 11 bases agree with TRBD2. The DNA end favors TRBJ2-1, so the J call may be wrong. The CDR3 has 15 amino acids. The germline gives CDR1 DFQATT, CDR2 SNEGSKA (reference sequence). This CDR3 reads CSARRSSGRKNGQFF. The CDR3 nucleotides are TGCAGTGCTAGGAGATCTAGCGGGAGGAAAAATGGGCAGTTCTTC.

The table lists this clonotype with a few counts. One base away lies a much larger clone, so this may be a sequencing read error. The chain recombines TRBV27 with TRBJ1-1; 9 bases match TRBD1. CDR1 is MNHEY and CDR2 is SMNVEV in the germline V gene (reference sequence). This CDR3 spans 15 amino acids. V dropped 1 base and J dropped 7; count of bases not matched to a gene: 7. This chain's CDR3 is CASSLFRTGEYEAFF. The CDR3 nucleotides read TGTGCCAGCAGTTTATTCCGGACAGGGGAGTATGAAGCTTTCTTT.

This clonotype was seen repeatedly, ten times or more. The rearrangement joins TRBV11-2 to TRBJ2-1; D remains unclear. Per the germline V gene, CDR1 is SGHAT and CDR2 is FQNNGV. Trimming stripped 4 bases from V and 7 bases from J, with 11 bases between. The CDR3 is made up of 13 amino acids. In nucleotides, the CDR3 is TGTGCCAGCAGCTCAACCCCTAATAATGAGCAGTTCTTC. Amino acid sequence: CASSSTPNNEQFF.

This clonotype was picked up a small number of times. The CDR3 sequence: CASSDNYLGGYTF. The CDR3 DNA follows: TGTGCCAGCAGTGACAACTATTTGGGTGGCTACACCTTC. The chain has TRBV27 and TRBJ1-2; no definite D call. Germline CDR1 and CDR2: MNHEY and SMNVEV (reference sequence). This CDR3 is 13 amino acids long. V shed 5 bases and J shed 7 bases, with 14 bases lying between them.

This clonotype was seen ten or more times. The chain joins TRBV20-1 to TRBJ2-7, with D possibly TRBD1 on 6 matching bases. Looked up from germline, CDR1 is DFQATT and CDR2 is SNEGSKA (reference sequence). V dropped 4 bases and J dropped 2 bases, with 15 bases sitting between them. The CDR3 totals 14 residues. This CDR3 reads CSATGQTITYEQYF. The CDR3 coding sequence is TGCAGTGCTACCGGACAGACCATTACCTACGAGCAGTACTTC.

This clonotype was counted a few times. The rearrangement joins TRBV7-2 to TRBJ2-7; TRBD1 is a possible D gene (6 bases). V dropped 1 base and J dropped 2 bases, with 18 bases sitting between them. This CDR3 comprises 17 residues. CDR1 SGHTA and CDR2 FQGNSA come from the germline V gene. The chain's CDR3 is CASSLVSLGTNPYEQYF. The CDR3 DNA sequence: TGTGCCAGCAGCTTAGTCTCTTTGGGGACAAACCCCTACGAGCAGTACTTC.

This clonotype showed up many times. The genes are TRBV12-3 or TRBV12-4 and TRBJ2-2; unclear D gene. CDR3 length: 16 amino acids. The V end lost 6 bases, the J end lost 3 bases, and 17 bases lay between the germline ends. The chain's CDR3 is CASSPIVVVYTGELFF. In nucleotides, the CDR3 is TGTGCCAGCAGCCCAATCGTGGTAGTGTACACCGGGGAGCTGTTTTTT.

This clonotype appeared a few times. The chain employs TRBV2 and TRBJ2-3, with 13 bases identical to TRBD2. CDR3 length: 16 amino acids. Germline values: CDR1 SNHLY, CDR2 FYNNEI. V lost 8 bases to trimming and J lost 0 bases; unmatched junction nucleotides: 5. The CDR3 DNA sequence: TGTGCCAGCCCCCAGGGACTAGCGGGAAGCACAGATACGCAGTATTTT. Residues: CASPQGLAGSTDTQYF.

This clonotype came up a few times. One base away lies a much larger clone, so this may be a sequencing read error. V usage is TRBV11-2 and J usage is TRBJ2-1; 7 nucleotides line up with TRBD1. The CDR3 is 14 residues long. Per germline, CDR1 SGHAT and CDR2 FQNNGV. The CDR3 loop is CASSLTGDYNEQLF. The CDR3, as DNA: TGTGCCAGCAGCTTAACAGGGGATTACAATGAGCAGCTCTTC.

This clonotype occurred many times. The genes are TRBV12-3 or TRBV12-4 and TRBJ2-7; tentative D call: TRBD2 (6 bases). CDR3 length: 15 residues. V lost 0 bases to trimming and J lost 0 bases, with 9 bases between them. The CDR3 nucleotides read TGTGCCAGCAGTTTAGCGAAGGACTACTCCTACGAGCAGTACTTC. It is translated as CASSLAKDYSYEQYF.

In this sample, this clonotype turned up many times. The chain has TRBV12-3 or TRBV12-4 and TRBJ2-7, with D possibly TRBD1 on 6 matching bases. The CDR3 sequence is 18 residues long. The V end was cut by 5 bases, the J end by 0 bases, with 23 bases between. The CDR3 region has the DNA TGTGCCAGCAGTCCATCCCGGATGGGGGCCTACAACTCCTACGAGCAGTACTTC. Encoded protein: CASSPSRMGAYNSYEQYF.

This clonotype was counted ten times or more. CDR3 residues: CASSHGTGHMGQFNEQFF. For the CDR3, the DNA is TGTGCCAGCAGCCACGGTACGGGACACATGGGGCAATTCAATGAGCAGTTCTTC. This rearrangement joins TRBV7-9 to TRBJ2-1; possible D gene TRBD1, 6 bases. Germline CDR1 and CDR2: SEHNR and FQNEAQ (reference sequence). The CDR3 has 18 amino acids. Trimming removed 5 bases at V and 6 bases at J, with 26 bases between.

This clonotype was seen repeatedly, ten times or more. This sequence joins TRBV5-1 and TRBJ2-5; D gene ambiguous. CDR1 SGHRS and CDR2 YFSETQ come from the germline V gene. The germline V and J ends were trimmed by 0 bases and 1 base, with 19 bases remaining between them. There are 18 residues in the CDR3. CDR3 coding DNA: TGCGCCAGCAGCTTGGCCCTTGTCAGCCTTACCCCCCAAGAGACCCAGTACTTC. Its translation is CASSLALVSLTPQETQYF. Together with reference TRBV5-1 and TRBJ2-5, the CDR3 gives the full variable domain: KAGVTQTPRYLIKTRGQQVTLSCSPISGHRSVSWYQQTPGQGLQFLFEYFSETQRNKGNFPGRFSGRQFSNSRSEMNVSTLELGDSALYLCASSLALVSLTPQETQYFGPGTRLLVL.

This clonotype was found a few times. The chain is built from TRBV19 and TRBJ1-2, with no clear D. CDR1 is LNHDA and CDR2 is SQIVND in the germline V gene (reference sequence). The CDR3 runs 14 residues. V was cut by 7 bases and J by 2 bases, with 14 bases left in between. In DNA form, the CDR3 reads TGTGCCAGTACCTTGGGATATTTGAACTATGGCTACACCTTC. This translates into CASTLGYLNYGYTF.

This clonotype turned up a few times. This rearrangement joins TRBV9 to TRBJ2-1, with D possibly being TRBD1 (6 bases). CDR3 length equals 13 residues. Trimming took off 2 bases at V and 9 bases at J, with 12 bases between the two ends. CDR1 is SGDLS, CDR2 YYNGEE, per germline. CDR3 protein: CASSVLGAGEQFF. The CDR3 DNA follows: TGTGCCAGCAGCGTCTTGGGGGCGGGTGAGCAGTTCTTC.

This clonotype was observed at least ten times. This chain connects TRBV5-4 to TRBJ2-1, with a tentative D call TRBD2 (5 bases). The length of the CDR3 is 16 residues. Germline CDR1 and CDR2: SGHNT and YYREEE (reference sequence). The V and J ends lost 4 bases and 8 bases respectively, with 22 bases between them. The CDR3 DNA sequence: TGTGCCAGCAGCCCGAGAGGACTGGGCATCGAAGATGAGCAGTTCTTC. This sequence encodes CASSPRGLGIEDEQFF.

This clonotype was found many times. V is TRBV11-2 and J is TRBJ2-1; D unclear. Trimming took 1 base from V and 2 from J, leaving 9 bases between them. Germline CDR1 SGHAT, CDR2 FQNNGV. CDR3 length: 15 residues. This CDR3 reads CASSLGGAPYNEQFF. DNA of the CDR3: TGTGCCAGCAGCTTAGGCGGAGCCCCCTACAATGAGCAGTTCTTC. Full variable domain (outside the CDR3, taken from reference TRBV11-2 and TRBJ2-1): EAGVAQSPRYKIIEKRQSVAFWCNPISGHATLYWYQQILGQGPKLLIQFQNNGVVDDSQLPKDRFSAERLKGVDSTLKIQPAKLEDSAVYLCASSLGGAPYNEQFFGPGTRLTVL.

This clonotype was observed at least ten times. CDR3 sequence (DNA): TGTGCCAGCAGTGATTGGGGGCAGTACACTGAAGCTTTCTTT. This codes for CASSDWGQYTEAFF. This chain uses TRBV25-1 with TRBJ1-1; perhaps TRBD1 as D (6 bases). The CDR3 is 14 residues long. Looked up from germline, CDR1 is MGHDK and CDR2 is SYGVNS. V was shortened by 3 bases and J by 3 bases, with 11 bases between the two germline ends.

This clonotype was seen ten or more times. The chain employs TRBV6-5 and TRBJ2-1; a weak D match, TRBD2 (6 bases). V lost 4 bases and J 2 bases, leaving 9 bases between the germline ends. The CDR3 extends over 14 amino acids. Germline lookup yields CDR1 MNHEY and CDR2 SVGAGI. In nucleotides, the CDR3 is TGTGCCAGCAGTTTGGAGGGCCCCTACAATGAGCAGTTCTTC. This encodes CASSLEGPYNEQFF.

This clonotype was recorded many times. This chain uses TRBV7-9 with TRBJ2-1, with 12 bases matching TRBD2. The CDR3 is 17 amino acids. Per germline, CDR1 SEHNR and CDR2 FQNEAQ (reference sequence). V lost 3 bases and J lost 4; bases outside the gene matches: 7. CDR3 sequence: CASSFILAGGPYNEQFF. For the CDR3, the DNA is TGTGCCAGCAGCTTTATTCTAGCGGGAGGGCCGTACAATGAGCAGTTCTTC. The full variable domain, completed using reference TRBV7-9 and TRBJ2-1, is DTGVSQNPRHKITKRGQNVTFRCDPISEHNRLYWYRQTLGQGPEFLTYFQNEAQLEKSRLLSDRFSAERPKGSFSTLEIQRTEQGDSAMYLCASSFILAGGPYNEQFFGPGTRLTVL.

This clonotype was counted ten times or more. Compared with germline, one end of the junction differs, possibly owing to a read error. V is TRBV28 and J is TRBJ1-5; 7 nucleotides line up with TRBD1. The germline CDR1 and CDR2 sequences are MDHEN and SYDVKM. The CDR3 has 16 amino acids. The CDR3 loop reads CGSSSNPHRGFSGGHF. CDR3 bases: TGTGGCAGCAGCTCAAATCCGCACAGGGGTTTTTCAGGGGGGCATTTT.

This clonotype appeared many times. The J gene is TRBJ2-7, the V gene TRBV12-3 or TRBV12-4, with D possibly TRBD1 on 5 matching bases. The CDR3 runs to 13 residues. V was shortened by 7 bases and J by 0 bases, with 10 bases between the two germline ends. CDR3 nucleotide sequence: TGTGCCAGCACCCTGACAGCCTCCTACGAGCAGTACTTC. Its translation is CASTLTASYEQYF.

This clonotype was seen only a few times. The V call is TRBV20-1, the J call TRBJ2-6; D may be TRBD2 (5 bases). CDR3 size: 14 residues. Trimming left V 6 bases short and J 2 bases short, with 11 bases between. Germline CDR1 DFQATT, CDR2 SNEGSKA (reference sequence). CDR3 sequence (DNA): TGCAGTGCCCGACCCGGGACTGGGGCCAACGTCCTGACTTTC. Amino acid sequence: CSARPGTGANVLTF.

This clonotype has at least ten counts. The rearrangement links TRBV12-3 or TRBV12-4 to TRBJ2-1; 7 bases are shared with TRBD1. Trimming removed 2 bases from V and 9 bases from J; junction bases left unmatched: 1. The CDR3 consists of 12 residues. The CDR3 DNA follows: TGTGCCAGCAGTTTAAGGGGGCCTGAGCAGTTCTTC. Translating it yields CASSLRGPEQFF.

This clonotype was found many times. This rearrangement joins TRBV14 to TRBJ1-6, with D perhaps matching TRBD1 (6 bases). Germline loops: CDR1 SGHDN, CDR2 FVKESK. V shed 0 bases and J shed 10 bases, with 7 bases lying between them. The CDR3 extends over 13 amino acids. The CDR3 DNA reads TGTGCCAGCAGCCAAGACAGGGGCTCACCCCTCCACTTT. It encodes CASSQDRGSPLHF.

Of note for this clonotype: A read error may explain this, as a much larger clone is one base away. V gene TRBV24-1 combines with J gene TRBJ2-7; D gene unclear. This CDR3 spans 18 amino acids. Looked up from germline, CDR1 is KGHDR and CDR2 is SFDVKD. V shed 5 bases and J shed 7 bases, with 29 bases lying between them. The CDR3 region has the DNA TGTGCCACCAGTGCCCAATCTAGTTTCGACTCCAATTACAATGAGCAGTACTTC. It codes for CATSAQSSFDSNYNEQYF.

There are many counts of this clonotype. The chain carries TRBV7-6 and TRBJ2-1; TRBD2 is a possible D gene (5 bases). Germline assignment: CDR1 SGHVS and CDR2 FNYEAQ. CDR3 length equals 14 residues. V was pared by 1 base and J by 8 bases, with 12 bases between. The CDR3 region has the DNA TGTGCCAGCAGCTTAGTCGACGCGGGCTATGAGCAGTTCTTC. Its protein product is CASSLVDAGYEQFF. Full variable domain (outside the CDR3, taken from reference TRBV7-6 and TRBJ2-1): GAGVSQSPRYKVTKRGQDVALRCDPISGHVSLYWYRQALGQGPEFLTYFNYEAQQDKSGLPNDRFSAERPEGSISTLTIQRTEQRDSAMYRCASSLVDAGYEQFFGPGTRLTVL.

This clonotype was recorded at least ten times. The rearrangement links TRBV12-3 or TRBV12-4 to TRBJ2-1; 10 bases fit TRBD1. This CDR3 is 15 amino acids long. Trimming at V came to 5 bases and at J to 5 bases, leaving 6 bases not matched to a gene. The CDR3 nucleotides read TGTGCCAGCAGTCCCCGGGACAGGGGCCACAATGAGCAGTTCTTC. This encodes CASSPRDRGHNEQFF.